One sample yielded the 28 T cell receptor beta chains listed below, sequenced in a study of tumor-infiltrating lymphocytes in primary liver carcinoma. Without any cell sorting, about 18-30 mg of bulk tissue yielded co-extracted RNA and DNA. The researchers produced TCR beta cDNA from 500 ng total RNA with a constant-region primer. Three nested multiplex PCR rounds of slightly modified ARM-PCR generated TCR beta libraries. Researchers ran the first two PCR rounds for 10 cycles each with TRBV1-TRBV30 forward primers and a C-beta reverse primer. TCRdb redid the calling of the multiplex PCR reads with MiXCR, one entry per CDR3 protein. The sample includes 90,000 to 150,000 distinct CDR3 sequences, 65% to 75% of them seen just once. The sample taken for sequencing was tumor-adjacent normal liver tissue. The origin of the receptors is a woman in her fifties or sixties with primary liver carcinoma and hepatitis B virus infection.

About this clonotype itself: The junction shows a germline mismatch at one end, possibly a read error. The gene calls are TRBV4-1 and TRBJ2-1; 11 nucleotides align to TRBD2. CDR1 MGHRA and CDR2 YSYEKL come from the germline V gene. CDR3 size: 16 residues. CDR3 nucleotide sequence: TGCACCAGCGGCCAATCGTGGACTAGCGGGCAGGCCGAGCAGTTCTTC. It yields the protein CTSGQSWTSGQAEQFF.

The chain combines TRBV4-1 with TRBJ1-6; D remains unclear. V was trimmed by 1 base and J by 6 bases, leaving 16 bases between them. The germline gives CDR1 MGHRA, CDR2 YSYEKL. This CDR3 region has 17 residues. The CDR3 DNA is TGCGCCAGCAGCCAAGGCCCCCCCCGGGAGACTAATTCACCCCTCCACTTT. Translation gives CASSQGPPRETNSPLHF.

This clonotype has a handful of counts. This sequence may be a read error, since a much larger clone differs from it by one base. This sequence joins TRBV6-6 and TRBJ2-5; D is perhaps TRBD1 (5 bases). Per germline, CDR1 MNHNY and CDR2 SVGAGI (reference sequence). The CDR3 totals 15 residues. CDR3 DNA: TGTGTCAGCAGTTACTCGATAGGGGCCGGGGAGACCCAGTACTTC. Encoded protein: CVSSYSIGAGETQYF.

This clonotype was counted a single time. A clone one base away is much larger, so this may be a read error. The chain combines TRBV6-6 with TRBJ2-2; D tentatively reads TRBD1 or TRBD2 (6 bases each). The CDR3 loop spans 15 amino acids. Germline V gene sequence: CDR1 MNHNY, CDR2 SVGAGI (reference sequence). CDR3: CASSYSGGVAGKLFF. The DNA for the CDR3 is TGTGCCAGCAGTTACTCCGGGGGCGTAGCCGGGAAGCTGTTTTTT.

With regard to this clonotype: An end of the junction differs from the germline gene, which may be a read error. The V call is TRBV11-3, the J call TRBJ2-1; perhaps TRBD2 as D (5 bases). Germline-derived CDR1 and CDR2 are SGHNT and YENEEA. The CDR3 covers 15 residues. This CDR3 is CASSLRSSDSKEQFF. CDR3 sequence (DNA): TGTGCCAGTAGCTTGCGTAGTAGCGATTCCAAAGAGCAGTTCTTC.

This clonotype appeared many times. This chain joins TRBV11-3 and TRBJ2-5; 8 positions agree with TRBD2. Germline values: CDR1 SGHNT, CDR2 YENEEA. The CDR3 is 14 residues long. J lost 1 base, V lost 5 bases, and 3 bases had no gene match. CDR3 sequence (DNA): TGTGCCAGCAGCGCCACTAGCGGCCAAGAGACCCAGTACTTC. The encoded protein is CASSATSGQETQYF.

About this clonotype: The CDR3 end shows no conserved phenylalanine or tryptophan, and so a read error is likely. It is unclear where the CDR3 begins or ends on the DNA, so no DNA is shown, and the CDR3 is as TCRdb lists it. The J gene is TRBJ2-7, the V gene TRBV4-1; TRBD1, the table's D call, was not compared with the DNA. The germline CDR1 and CDR2 sequences are MGHRA and YSYEKL. Inclusive of both ends, the CDR3 amounts to 14 amino acids. This chain's CDR3 is CASSQGNRVGEHYS.

There are many counts of this clonotype. The chain is built from TRBV5-4 and TRBJ2-3; 8 nucleotides match TRBD2. Germline assignment: CDR1 SGHNT and CDR2 YYREEE (reference sequence). The CDR3 totals 14 residues. J gave up 1 base and V 4 bases, and 2 bases lay outside the gene matches. The CDR3 sequence is CASSTTSGTDTQYF. The CDR3 coding sequence is TGTGCCAGCAGCACGACTAGCGGCACAGATACGCAGTATTTT.

This clonotype showed up many times. The rearrangement links TRBV13 to TRBJ1-1; D gene uncertain. CDR3 size: 14 residues. Trimming pared 1 base from V and 0 bases from J, leaving 6 bases between. Germline loops: CDR1 PRHDT, CDR2 FYEKMQ (reference sequence). The CDR3 DNA reads TGTGCCAGCAGCTTAGAGGAAATGAACACTGAAGCTTTCTTT. The encoded protein is CASSLEEMNTEAFF.

As regards this clonotype: One end of the junction does not line up with germline, which may come from a read error. The V and J genes are TRBV29-1 and TRBJ1-5; weak D call: TRBD1 (6 bases). The CDR3 is made up of 15 amino acids. Germline V gene data show CDR1 as SQVTM and CDR2 as ANQGSEA. Written as DNA, the CDR3 is TGCAGTGTTGTCTTCCCAGGGGCATGCAATCAGCCCCAGCATTTT. Translating it yields CSVVFPGACNQPQHF. The variable domain in full, with the rest retrieved from reference TRBV29-1 and TRBJ1-5, is SAVISQKPSRDICQRGTSLTIQCQVDSQVTMMFWYRQQPGQSLTLIATANQGSEATYESGFVIDKFPISRPNLTFSTLTVSNMSPEDSSIYLCSVVFPGACNQPQHFGDGTRLSIL.

Notes on this clonotype: The junction does not match germline at one end; this may be a read error. This chain connects TRBV12-5 to TRBJ2-7; D is possibly TRBD1 (6 bases). The CDR3 extends over 13 amino acids. Germline V gene lookup returns CDR1 LGHNT and CDR2 FRNRAP. CDR3 DNA sequence: TGTGCTAGTGGTTTGGACAGGGTGTACGATCAGTACTTC. As protein: CASGLDRVYDQYF.

This clonotype has a count of ten or more. The rearrangement uses TRBV28 and TRBJ2-1; 11 positions agree with TRBD2. Trimming at V came to 2 bases and at J to 8 bases, leaving 8 bases not matched to a gene. This CDR3 is 16 amino acids long. Germline V gene sequence: CDR1 MDHEN, CDR2 SYDVKM. This chain's CDR3 is CASSLRGLAGGHEQFF. As DNA, the CDR3 is TGTGCCAGCAGTTTAAGAGGCCTAGCGGGAGGCCATGAGCAGTTCTTC.

In the case of this clonotype: A read error may explain this, as a much larger clone is one base away. The V call is TRBV7-9, the J call TRBJ2-5; unclear D gene. Between the trimmed V and J ends, which lost 7 bases and 5 bases, there was a span of 8 bases. Germline loops: CDR1 SEHNR, CDR2 FQNEAQ (reference sequence). The CDR3 loop spans 11 amino acids. CDR3 loop: CASIFQETQYF. CDR3 DNA: TGTGCCAGCATCTTCCAGGAGACCCAGTACTTC.

On this clonotype itself: At one end, the junction sequence differs from germline, possibly due to a read error. The chain carries TRBV4-1 and TRBJ2-7; 8 bases map to TRBD2. Looked up from germline, CDR1 is MGHRA and CDR2 is YSYEKL. The length of the CDR3 is 17 residues. In nucleotides, the CDR3 is TGCGCCAGCAGCCGAGGAACAGCGGGAGACCTCTCCTGCGAGCAGTACTTC. Translation: CASSRGTAGDLSCEQYF.

This clonotype was observed many times. The chain uses TRBV28 and TRBJ1-3; D may be TRBD1 (6 bases). The V end was cut by 7 bases, the J end by 5 bases, with 9 bases between. CDR1 MDHEN and CDR2 SYDVKM come from the germline V gene. CDR3 length: 12 residues. DNA for the CDR3: TGTGCCAGCATCCAGGGGAGAAACACCATATATTTT. Protein: CASIQGRNTIYF.

The V call is TRBV29-1, the J call TRBJ1-6; D gene ambiguous. This CDR3 region has 13 residues. CDR1 is SQVTM and CDR2 is ANQGSEA in the germline V gene. V was pared by 4 bases and J by 7 bases, with 11 bases between. CDR3 loop: CSVGYRANSPLHF. As DNA, the CDR3 is TGCAGCGTTGGCTATAGGGCAAATTCACCCCTCCACTTT.

On this clonotype: At one of its ends the junction is not consistent with the germline gene, which may arise from a read error. The rearrangement uses TRBV6-1 and TRBJ2-1; 7 nucleotides line up with TRBD2. In germline, CDR1 is MNHNS, CDR2 SASEGT. CDR3 size: 14 residues. The CDR3: CASSASGRDGEQLF. CDR3 bases: TGTGCCAGCAGTGCCAGTGGGAGGGACGGTGAGCAGTTGTTC.

To note about this clonotype: A junction end diverges from the germline sequence, so it may reflect a read error. The chain recombines TRBV12-3 or TRBV12-4 with TRBJ2-7; D is ambiguous. This CDR3 contains 13 residues. The CDR3 sequence is CASTLTGPYEQYF. The CDR3 DNA is TGTGCCAGCACTTTAACCGGACCCTACGAGCAGTACTTC.

This clonotype was detected a few times. With a much larger clone just one base away, this may be a read error. The chain recombines TRBV7-9 with TRBJ1-6, with D unresolved. This CDR3 is built from 13 residues. CDR1 is SEHNR, CDR2 FQNEAQ, per germline (reference sequence). The CDR3 region has the DNA TGTACCAGCAGCTTACAGACGAATTCACCCCTCCACTTT. It yields the protein CTSSLQTNSPLHF.

This chain joins TRBV20-1 and TRBJ2-2, with TRBD2 matching 12 bases. The CDR3 totals 16 residues. From germline, CDR1 is DFQATT and CDR2 SNEGSKA (reference sequence). Unmatched junction bases numbered 4, after V lost 0 bases and J lost 5 bases. The CDR3 here is CSARETSGRWTGELFF. CDR3 in DNA: TGCAGTGCTAGAGAGACTAGCGGGAGATGGACCGGGGAGCTGTTTTTT.

A note on this clonotype: A junction boundary mismatches the germline segment, possibly from a read error. The gene calls are TRBV14 and TRBJ2-3; TRBD2 aligns across 8 bases. The CDR3 has 22 residues. Germline CDR1 is SGHDN and CDR2 is FVKESK. As DNA, the CDR3 is TGTACCAGCAGCCAAGGTCGGACAAGGTGGCTGGCGGGAGGTGGAGTGGCAGATACGCAGTATTTT. This sequence encodes CTSSQGRTRWLAGGGVADTQYF.

With regard to this clonotype: The CDR3 ends on some other residue instead of the conserved phenylalanine or tryptophan, so this is likely a read error. V gene TRBV6-6 combines with J gene TRBJ1-5, with D maybe TRBD1 (5 bases). CDR3 length equals 16 residues. Germline CDR1 MNHNY, CDR2 SVGAGI (reference sequence). The CDR3 coding sequence is TGTGCTAGCAGTTACTCCACCGGGGGAGGTTTTCAGCCCCAGCATTAT. It codes for CASSYSTGGGFQPQHY.

This clonotype was seen more than once but under ten times. This may be a read error: a much more frequent sequence differs by one nucleotide. The chain is built from TRBV5-1 and TRBJ2-3; D not certain. The CDR3 length is 15 residues. Germline assignment: CDR1 SGHRS and CDR2 YFSETQ. DNA of the CDR3: TGCGTCAGCAGCTTGTCGGGCCAGCCCTCAGATACGCAGTATTTT. This codes for CVSSLSGQPSDTQYF. The complete variable domain, with remaining parts taken from reference TRBV5-1 and TRBJ2-3, reads KAGVTQTPRYLIKTRGQQVTLSCSPISGHRSVSWYQQTPGQGLQFLFEYFSETQRNKGNFPGRFSGRQFSNSRSEMNVSTLELGDSALYLCVSSLSGQPSDTQYFGPGTRLTVL.

A note on this clonotype: This may be a read error, as it is one base from a much larger clone. The chain employs TRBV7-8 and TRBJ2-7; 12 nucleotides match TRBD2. The CDR3 loop spans 20 amino acids. The ends lost 1 base at V and 2 bases at J; junction bases unmatched: 15. Germline CDR1 and CDR2: SGHVS and FQNEAQ. The CDR3 here is CASSLGYWLAGGSPTYEQYF. The DNA for the CDR3 is TGTGCCAGCAGCTTAGGGTACTGGCTAGCGGGAGGGTCTCCCACCTACGAGCAGTACTTC. Using reference TRBV7-8 and TRBJ2-7 for the parts outside the CDR3, the full variable domain is GAGVSQSPRYKVAKRGQDVALRCDPISGHVSLFWYQQALGQGPEFLTYFQNEAQLDKSGLPSDRFFAERPEGSVSTLKIQRTQQEDSAVYLCASSLGYWLAGGSPTYEQYFGPGTRLTVT.

The chain couples TRBV20-1 to TRBJ2-7; 9 bases are a match to TRBD2. The CDR3 has 16 residues. J lost 4 bases, V lost 3 bases, and 13 bases had no gene match. The germline V gene encodes CDR1 DFQATT and CDR2 SNEGSKA (reference sequence). The CDR3 DNA follows: TGCAGTGCTAGCTTGGCGGGAGGGCGCAATTCTTACGAGCAGTACTTC. It encodes CSASLAGGRNSYEQYF.

About this clonotype: An end of the junction differs from the germline gene, which may be a read error. The J gene is TRBJ2-6, the V gene TRBV11-2, with D possibly TRBD1 on 7 matching bases. The CDR3 extends over 15 amino acids. From germline, CDR1 is SGHAT and CDR2 FQNNGV. The CDR3 spells CASGLGGAGANVLTF. The CDR3, as DNA: TGTGCTAGCGGCTTAGGGGGCGCAGGGGCCAACGTCCTGACATTC. Full variable domain (outside the CDR3, taken from reference TRBV11-2 and TRBJ2-6): EAGVAQSPRYKIIEKRQSVAFWCNPISGHATLYWYQQILGQGPKLLIQFQNNGVVDDSQLPKDRFSAERLKGVDSTLKIQPAKLEDSAVYLCASGLGGAGANVLTFGAGSRLTVL.

This clonotype is a singleton in its sample. The V call is TRBV6-1, the J call TRBJ2-1, with D hard to call. This CDR3 contains 14 residues. CDR1 and CDR2 from the germline V gene are MNHNS and SASEGT. Between the trimmed V and J ends, which lost 9 bases and 5 bases, there was a span of 17 bases. In DNA, the CDR3 is TGTGCCAGGAGCCGCCTAGGTTCGCACAATGAGCAGTTCTTC. It is translated as CARSRLGSHNEQFF.

There are many counts of this clonotype. The chain carries TRBV6-2 or TRBV6-3 and TRBJ2-1, with TRBD2 as a possible D gene (6 bases). Germline V gene lookup returns CDR1 MNHEY and CDR2 SVGEGT. Trimming removed 0 bases from V and 6 bases from J, with 18 bases in between. The CDR3 is made up of 17 amino acids. DNA of the CDR3: TGTGCCAGCAGTTACTCCCCACTAGCTCTTACAACCAATGAGCAGTTCTTC. Protein: CASSYSPLALTTNEQFF.